The sequence of this T cell receptor beta chain was determined in a study of radiation and T cells in renal cell carcinoma. Study-wide points: Baseline intratumoral clonotype presence is unknown without pretreatment biopsies. Top tumor clonotypes rose in blood 2 weeks post-radiation, then contracted.

Comments on this clone: No antigen is known for it.

The CDR3 has 16 residues. Germline V gene sequence: CDR1 MGHDK, CDR2 SYGVNS. Time point noted: blood 4 weeks post-SBRT, at nephrectomy. Treatment defined: 15 Gy SBRT to primary tumor, nephrectomy 4 weeks later. Nephrectomy followed 15 Gy stereotactic body radiation by 4 weeks. Serial blood draws occurred at baseline and 2 and 4 weeks post-SBRT. Clones were sequenced by immunoSEQ multiplex PCR, and TCRdb holds only the in-frame ones, with some missing. The profile covers around 100,000 clones, with 70% to 85% appearing a single time and less than 7.5% taken by the ten largest. This TCR was recovered from a man in his 60s with renal cell carcinoma. The input for sequencing was blood, taken from a patient whose treatment included radiotherapy and nephrectomy. The chain has TRBV25-1 and TRBJ2-5; D is uncertain. The end of the DNA aligns better with TRBJ2-7, so the J call may be wrong. CDR3 sequence (DNA): TGTGCCAGCAGTCAAACAATTACCCACAACGCCTACGAGCAGTACTTC. Translating it yields CASSQTITHNAYEQYF.